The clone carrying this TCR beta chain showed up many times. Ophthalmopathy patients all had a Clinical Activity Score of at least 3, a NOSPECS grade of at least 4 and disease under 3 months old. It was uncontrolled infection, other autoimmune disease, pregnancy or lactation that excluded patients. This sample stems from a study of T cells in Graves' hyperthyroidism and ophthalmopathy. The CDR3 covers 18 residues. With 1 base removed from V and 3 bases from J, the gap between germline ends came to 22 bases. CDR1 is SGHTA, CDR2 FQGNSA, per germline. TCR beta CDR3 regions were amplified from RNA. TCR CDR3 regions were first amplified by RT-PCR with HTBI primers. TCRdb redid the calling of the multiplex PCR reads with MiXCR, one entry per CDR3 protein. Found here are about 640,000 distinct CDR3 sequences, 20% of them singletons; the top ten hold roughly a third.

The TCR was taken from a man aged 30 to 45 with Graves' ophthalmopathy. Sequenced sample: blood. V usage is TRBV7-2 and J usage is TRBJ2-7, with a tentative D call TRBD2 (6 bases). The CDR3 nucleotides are TGTGCCAGCAGCTTAGTCGGAGTAGCGGACGGGAAACTCTACGAGCAGTACTTC. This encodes CASSLVGVADGKLYEQYF.